These 29 T cell receptor beta chains were sequenced from one sample in a study of T-cell reconstitution after alpha-beta-depleted transplantation in children. Unique molecular identifiers tagged the TCRbeta library. MiXCR, applied by TCRdb to the PCR reads, yields one record per CDR3 protein. The table has fewer than 550,000 distinct CDR3 sequences, roughly 10% seen once. The material sequenced was PBMCs, mostly from graft donor cells, taken 180 days after TCRalphabeta/CD19-depleted stem cell transplant. Receptors originate from a female patient aged 2 to 10 who had a stem cell transplant for aplastic anemia, so the T cells may come from the graft donor.

This clonotype was detected only a few times. The chain combines TRBV29-1 with TRBJ2-3; D not certain. With 3 bases removed from V and 2 bases from J, the gap between germline ends came to 12 bases. In germline, CDR1 is SQVTM, CDR2 ANQGSEA. CDR3 length equals 14 residues. Written as DNA, the CDR3 is TGCAGCGTTGAGGGGTACCCCTACACAGATACGCAGTATTTT. Amino acids: CSVEGYPYTDTQYF.

The chain is built from TRBV29-1 and TRBJ2-7, with 9 bases matching TRBD1. The V gene end was trimmed by 6 bases and the J gene end by 5 bases; junction bases not matched to a gene: 14. This CDR3 region has 15 residues. Germline V gives CDR1 SQVTM, CDR2 ANQGSEA. The CDR3 sequence is CSVPEFGTGFNEQYF. CDR3 nucleotide sequence: TGCAGCGTCCCGGAATTCGGGACAGGGTTTAACGAGCAGTACTTC.

The chain recombines TRBV7-9 with TRBJ2-5; 10 bases fit TRBD1. V trimming: 1 base; J trimming: 5 bases; junction bases outside the gene matches: 7. Germline V gene data show CDR1 as SEHNR and CDR2 as FQNEAQ (reference sequence). This CDR3 is built from 16 residues. The CDR3 region is CASSLGGTGVGETQYF. In DNA form, the CDR3 reads TGTGCCAGCAGCTTAGGAGGGACAGGGGTTGGGGAGACCCAGTACTTC.

The V gene is TRBV7-7, the J gene TRBJ2-7; the D is unclear. The V gene's germline CDR1 is SSHAT and CDR2 FNYEAQ (reference sequence). CDR3 length: 11 amino acids. V lost 5 bases to trimming and J lost 3 bases, with 5 bases between them. This CDR3 is CASSGRYEQYV. The CDR3 region has the DNA TGTGCCAGCAGCGGCCGCTACGAGCAGTACGTC.

V gene TRBV5-1 combines with J gene TRBJ1-3; D is perhaps TRBD1 (5 bases). With 4 bases removed from V and 3 bases from J, the gap between germline ends came to 23 bases. CDR1 and CDR2 (germline): SGHRS, YFSETQ. This CDR3 is 18 amino acids long. CDR3 coding DNA: TGCGCCAGCAGCGGGGCTCTCGGCGGTGGCCGCGGTGGAAACACCATATATTTT. Its translation: CASSGALGGGRGGNTIYF.

The sample holds many counts of this clonotype. This chain joins TRBV5-1 and TRBJ2-1; 9 bases fit TRBD2. There are 16 residues in the CDR3. CDR1 SGHRS and CDR2 YFSETQ come from the germline V gene. V lost 0 bases and J lost 2; bases outside the gene matches: 3. This chain's CDR3 is CASSLALAGAYNEQFF. The CDR3 DNA follows: TGCGCCAGCAGCTTGGCCTTAGCGGGGGCCTACAATGAGCAGTTCTTC.

This clonotype showed up just a few times. The chain combines TRBV12-3 or TRBV12-4 with TRBJ1-5; a weak D match, TRBD1 (6 bases). Deletions cut 6 bases from V and 0 bases from J, with 12 bases between. The CDR3 is made up of 15 amino acids. This CDR3 reads CASRGGLPSNQPQHF. Written as DNA, the CDR3 is TGTGCCAGCAGGGGGGGCCTCCCTAGCAATCAGCCCCAGCATTTT.

This clonotype was counted a few times. This sequence joins TRBV4-2 and TRBJ2-3; TRBD2 matches 9 bases. This CDR3 has 19 amino acids. Germline V gene data show CDR1 as LGHNA and CDR2 as YNFKEQ. V lost 0 bases, J lost 3 bases, and 13 bases stayed unmatched. The CDR3 coding sequence is TGTGCCAGCAGCCAAGATCGAGGCGGGAGGGCTCTTTATACAGATACGCAGTATTTT. As protein: CASSQDRGGRALYTDTQYF.

V usage is TRBV20-1 and J usage is TRBJ1-4; D remains ambiguous. V lost 6 bases and J 7 bases, leaving 24 bases between the germline ends. This CDR3 is 16 amino acids long. The germline V gene has CDR1 DFQATT and CDR2 SNEGSKA (reference sequence). CDR3 nucleotides: TGCAGTGCCTCCCCGCCCTGGGAGCCGGGTACTGAAAAACTGTTTTTT. Its protein is CSASPPWEPGTEKLFF.

This clonotype was seen only a few times. The V and J genes are TRBV7-8 and TRBJ2-5; D uncertain. Germline V CDR1 and CDR2: SGHVS, FQNEAQ. V shed 1 base and J shed 5 bases, with 11 bases lying between them. The CDR3 extends over 14 amino acids. The DNA of the CDR3 is TGTGCCAGCAGCTTAGGCAGGTGGCAGGAGACCCAGTACTTC. Translating it yields CASSLGRWQETQYF.

This chain links TRBV15 with TRBJ2-7, with D possibly TRBD2 on 6 matching bases. The CDR3 totals 16 residues. Germline V lookup: CDR1 LNHNV, CDR2 YYDKDF (reference sequence). Trimming removed 0 bases at V and 1 base at J, with 13 bases between. The CDR3 DNA is TGTGCCACCAGCAGAGATCGAAATAGCGGATCCTACGAGCAGTACGTC. Translated: CATSRDRNSGSYEQYV.

The V gene is TRBV6-2 or TRBV6-3, the J gene TRBJ2-4; D possibly corresponds to TRBD2 (7 bases). Germline V gene sequence: CDR1 MNHEY, CDR2 SVGEGT. Trimming took off 8 bases at V and 8 bases at J, with 16 bases between the two ends. The CDR3 is made up of 13 amino acids. CDR3 coding DNA: TGTGCCAGCGTGCGGGGGCGCTTTGACATTCAGTACTTC. It codes for CASVRGRFDIQYF.

This clonotype showed up just a few times. V is TRBV7-9 and J is TRBJ2-7; D gene uncertain. Trimming pared 4 bases from V and 2 bases from J, leaving 9 bases between. The CDR3 has 13 amino acids. Per germline, CDR1 SEHNR and CDR2 FQNEAQ (reference sequence). CDR3 coding DNA: TGTGCCAGCAGCTATCGCCCGCCCTACGAGCAGTACTTC. Residues: CASSYRPPYEQYF.

This clonotype occurred a few times. One end of the junction does not line up with germline, which may come from a read error. The chain employs TRBV7-3 and TRBJ2-5; 8 positions agree with TRBD1. Germline CDR1 SGHTA, CDR2 FQGTGA. This CDR3 is 13 amino acids long. Written as DNA, the CDR3 is TGTGCCAGCAGCGTCAGGGGGCAAGGGACCCAGTACTTC. Translation gives CASSVRGQGTQYF. The whole variable domain, remainder taken from reference TRBV7-3 and TRBJ2-5, is GAGVSQTPSNKVTEKGKYVELRCDPISGHTALYWYRQSLGQGPEFLIYFQGTGAADDSGLPNDRFFAVRPEGSVSTLKIQRTERGDSAVYLCASSVRGQGTQYFGPGTRLLVL.

The chain has TRBV14 and TRBJ2-5; 12 bases are shared with TRBD2. V lost 4 bases to trimming and J lost 9 bases; unmatched junction nucleotides: 15. The CDR3 loop spans 17 amino acids. Per germline, CDR1 SGHDN and CDR2 FVKESK. The CDR3 loop is CASSPRGLAGFISPQYF. CDR3 nucleotide sequence: TGTGCCAGCAGCCCCCGCGGACTAGCGGGATTCATATCCCCCCAGTACTTC.

The chain recombines TRBV28 with TRBJ2-2; tentatively, D is TRBD1 (6 bases). CDR1 MDHEN and CDR2 SYDVKM come from the germline V gene. V was cut by 3 bases and J by 5 bases, with 13 bases left in between. This CDR3 comprises 15 residues. The CDR3 bases are TGTGCCAGCAGTTTCAGGTACAGGGCTACCGGGGAGCTGTTTTTT. Its protein is CASSFRYRATGELFF.

V usage is TRBV6-5 and J usage is TRBJ2-7; D remains ambiguous. The CDR3 length is 14 residues. The V gene's germline CDR1 is MNHEY and CDR2 SVGAGI. The V end lost 2 bases, the J end lost 3 bases, and 11 bases lay between the germline ends. Written as DNA, the CDR3 is TGTGCCAGCAGTTACGGTCGGGTTTACTACGAGCAGTACTTC. Translating it yields CASSYGRVYYEQYF.

Ten or more counts support this clonotype. The rearrangement links TRBV3-1 to TRBJ1-1; D is ambiguous. The CDR3 length is 15 residues. Trimming pared 0 bases from V and 3 bases from J, leaving 11 bases between. CDR1 is LGHDT and CDR2 is YNNKEL in the germline V gene (reference sequence). CDR3 region: CASSQDIWVDTEAFF. CDR3 nucleotides: TGTGCCAGCAGCCAAGATATTTGGGTAGACACTGAAGCTTTCTTT.

This clonotype was recorded a few times. This chain's CDR3 is CASSLDRAGPYGYTF. DNA for the CDR3: TGTGCCAGCAGCTTAGATCGGGCAGGGCCCTATGGCTACACCTTC. The chain carries TRBV11-2 and TRBJ1-2, with a weak D call TRBD1 (5 bases). Trimming took off 0 bases at V and 4 bases at J, with 12 bases between the two ends. Germline lookup yields CDR1 SGHAT and CDR2 FQNNGV. The CDR3 sequence is 15 residues long.

This chain joins TRBV4-1 and TRBJ2-1; 7 positions match TRBD2. Germline trimming cut 1 base from V and 1 base from J; bases unmatched to any gene: 7. Germline CDR1 reads MGHRA; CDR2 reads YSYEKL. This CDR3 has 17 amino acids. CDR3 nucleotides: TGCGCCAGCAGCCAAGCTCCCTGGCGGGAGTCCTACAATGAGCAGTTCTTC. Amino acid sequence: CASSQAPWRESYNEQFF.

This clonotype turned up a few times. The chain employs TRBV30 and TRBJ1-1; TRBD1 agrees at 7 bases. V lost 4 bases and J lost 4; bases outside the gene matches: 6. CDR1 and CDR2 from the germline V gene are GTSNPN and SVGIG (reference sequence). CDR3 size: 13 residues. The CDR3 sequence: CAWTPRDSTEAFF. DNA of the CDR3: TGTGCCTGGACCCCTAGGGACAGCACTGAAGCTTTCTTT.

This clonotype was detected many times. The chain uses TRBV29-1 and TRBJ2-1; D call uncertain. V lost 3 bases and J lost 6, with 3 bases in between. The length of the CDR3 is 10 residues. Germline loops: CDR1 SQVTM, CDR2 ANQGSEA. The CDR3 DNA reads as TGCAGCGTTGACCCCAATGAGCAGTTCTTC. It specifies CSVDPNEQFF.

This clonotype was recorded at least ten times. This chain uses TRBV20-1 with TRBJ2-7; D possibly corresponds to TRBD1 (5 bases). There are 13 residues in the CDR3. Germline CDR1 is DFQATT and CDR2 is SNEGSKA (reference sequence). Trimming pared 1 base from V and 1 base from J, leaving 8 bases between. CDR3 sequence reads: CSARGDSSYEQYV. The CDR3 coding sequence is TGCAGTGCTAGAGGCGACAGTTCCTACGAGCAGTACGTC.

This clonotype came up a few times. The chain combines TRBV5-5 with TRBJ1-5, with 9 bases that match TRBD1. Germline V gene data show CDR1 as SGHKS and CDR2 as YYEKEE (reference sequence). The J segment lost 0 bases and the V segment lost 0 bases, leaving 13 bases of the junction unmatched. The CDR3 sequence is 20 residues long. This CDR3 is CASSLGTGGPSYYSNQPQHF. CDR3 DNA sequence: TGTGCCAGCAGCTTGGGAACAGGGGGCCCCTCCTATTATAGCAATCAGCCCCAGCATTTT.

The V call is TRBV4-1, the J call TRBJ1-1, with 11 bases identical to TRBD1. Germline V lookup: CDR1 MGHRA, CDR2 YSYEKL. The trim removed 1 base at V and 3 bases at J, leaving 1 base unmatched. CDR3 length: 15 amino acids. In nucleotides, the CDR3 is TGCGCCAGCAGCCAAGTGGGACAGGGGGACACTGAAGCTTTCTTT. Translating gives CASSQVGQGDTEAFF.

In its sample, this clonotype was seen a few times. The chain joins TRBV5-6 to TRBJ2-1, with D perhaps TRBD1 or TRBD2 (6 bases each). Trimming pared 0 bases from V and 5 bases from J, leaving 12 bases between. Germline-derived CDR1 and CDR2 are SGHDT and YYEEEE. CDR3 length: 15 amino acids. The DNA of the CDR3 is TGTGCCAGCAGCTTGGTTGGAGGGGGTGACAATGAGCAGTTCTTC. Protein sequence: CASSLVGGGDNEQFF.

The chain links TRBV11-3 to TRBJ2-2; D is unclear. The CDR3 extends over 15 amino acids. V was cut by 3 bases and J by 2 bases, with 10 bases left in between. The germline gives CDR1 SGHNT, CDR2 YENEEA. The CDR3 sequence is CASSFYGPNTGELFF. The CDR3 nucleotides are TGTGCCAGCAGCTTTTATGGGCCAAACACCGGGGAGCTGTTTTTT.

The chain combines TRBV27 with TRBJ2-5, with 11 bases that match TRBD2. Germline V gene data show CDR1 as MNHEY and CDR2 as SMNVEV (reference sequence). Unmatched junction bases numbered 8, after V lost 4 bases and J lost 4 bases. CDR3 length: 16 residues. The CDR3 loop reads CASSSRLAGFRETQYF. In DNA, the CDR3 is TGTGCCAGCAGTTCTAGACTAGCGGGATTTCGAGAGACCCAGTACTTC.

In this sample, this clonotype turned up a few times. The chain employs TRBV3-1 and TRBJ2-6; maybe TRBD1 (5 bases). Germline lookup yields CDR1 LGHDT and CDR2 YNNKEL (reference sequence). V lost 0 bases and J lost 2, with 20 bases in between. This CDR3 has 20 residues. CDR3 loop: CASSQDRYSGLGPGANVLTF. DNA for the CDR3: TGTGCCAGCAGCCAAGATCGATATTCAGGGCTCGGTCCTGGGGCCAACGTCCTGACTTTC.